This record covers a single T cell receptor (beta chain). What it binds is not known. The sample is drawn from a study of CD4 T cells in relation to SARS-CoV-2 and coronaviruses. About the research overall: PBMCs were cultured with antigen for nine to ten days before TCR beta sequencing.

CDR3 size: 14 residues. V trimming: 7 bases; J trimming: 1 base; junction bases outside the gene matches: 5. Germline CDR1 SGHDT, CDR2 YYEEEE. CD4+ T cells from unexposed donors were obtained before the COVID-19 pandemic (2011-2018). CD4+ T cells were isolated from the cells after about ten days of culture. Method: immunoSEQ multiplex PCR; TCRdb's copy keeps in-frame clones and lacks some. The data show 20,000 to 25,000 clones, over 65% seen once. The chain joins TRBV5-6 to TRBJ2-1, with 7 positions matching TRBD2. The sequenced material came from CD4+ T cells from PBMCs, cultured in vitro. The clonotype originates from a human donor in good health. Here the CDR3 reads CASGGSWSYNEQFF. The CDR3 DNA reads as TGTGCCAGCGGCGGGAGCTGGTCCTACAATGAGCAGTTCTTC.